Reported below is one T cell receptor beta chain. This entry comes from a study of OX40 agonist ivuxolimab in advanced cancers. This CDR3 spans 16 amino acids. Trimming took 0 bases from V and 2 from J; bases not matched to a gene: 4. The germline V gene encodes CDR1 LGHNA and CDR2 YNFKEQ. The data were produced by immunoSEQ multiplex PCR, yet TCRdb's version contains in-frame clones alone and is incomplete. Here the sample spans roughly 50,000 clones, approximately 93% being singletons. The receptor comes from an adult with an advanced solid tumor such as melanoma, head and neck, liver or kidney cancer. The sequences come from CD4+ or CD8+ T cells sorted from blood, collected in a trial of the OX40 agonist ivuxolimab. The chain has TRBV4-2 and TRBJ2-7; the match to TRBD2 covers 10 bases. CDR3 bases: TGTGCCAGCAGCCAAGATCGGAGCGGGAGGGCCTACGAGCAGTACTTC. Residues: CASSQDRSGRAYEQYF.